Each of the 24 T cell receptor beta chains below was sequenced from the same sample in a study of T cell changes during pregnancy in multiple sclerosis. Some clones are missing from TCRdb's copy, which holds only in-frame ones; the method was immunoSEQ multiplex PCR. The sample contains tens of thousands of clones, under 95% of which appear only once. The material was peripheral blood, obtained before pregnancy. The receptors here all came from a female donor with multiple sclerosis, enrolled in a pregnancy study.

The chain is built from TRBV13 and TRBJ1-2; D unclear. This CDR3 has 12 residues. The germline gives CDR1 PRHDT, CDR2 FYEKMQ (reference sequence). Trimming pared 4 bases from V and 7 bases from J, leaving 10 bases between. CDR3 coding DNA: TGTGCCAGCAGCTCGAGTAGAGGTGGCTACACCTTC. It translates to CASSSSRGGYTF.

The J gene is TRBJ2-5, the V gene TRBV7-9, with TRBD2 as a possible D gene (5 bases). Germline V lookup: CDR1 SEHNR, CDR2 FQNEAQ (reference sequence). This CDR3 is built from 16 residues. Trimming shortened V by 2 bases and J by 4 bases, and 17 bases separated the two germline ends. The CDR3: CASSLHGNVFGETQYF. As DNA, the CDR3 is TGTGCCAGCAGCTTACACGGGAACGTATTCGGAGAGACCCAGTACTTC.

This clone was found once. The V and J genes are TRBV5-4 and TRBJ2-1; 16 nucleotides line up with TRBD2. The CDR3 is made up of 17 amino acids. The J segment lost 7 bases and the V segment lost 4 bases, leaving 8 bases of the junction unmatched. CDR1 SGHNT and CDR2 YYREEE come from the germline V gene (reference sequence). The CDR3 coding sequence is TGTGCCAGCAGCCCGGGACTAGCGGGAGGGCCGGGGAATGAGCAGTTCTTC. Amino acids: CASSPGLAGGPGNEQFF.

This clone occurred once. CDR3 sequence: CASSQSSGSTDTQYF. In DNA form, the CDR3 reads TGTGCCAGCAGCCAATCTAGCGGGAGCACAGATACGCAGTATTTT. The chain combines TRBV14 with TRBJ2-3; 8 bases match TRBD2. The CDR3 loop spans 15 amino acids. Germline V gene data show CDR1 as SGHDN and CDR2 as FVKESK. V lost 2 bases, J lost 0 bases, and 1 base stayed unmatched. The entire variable domain, with the rest obtained from reference TRBV14 and TRBJ2-3, is as follows: EAGVTQFPSHSVIEKGQTVTLRCDPISGHDNLYWYRRVMGKEIKFLLHFVKESKQDESGMPNNRFLAERTGGTYSTLKVQPAELEDSGVYFCASSQSSGSTDTQYFGPGTRLTVL.

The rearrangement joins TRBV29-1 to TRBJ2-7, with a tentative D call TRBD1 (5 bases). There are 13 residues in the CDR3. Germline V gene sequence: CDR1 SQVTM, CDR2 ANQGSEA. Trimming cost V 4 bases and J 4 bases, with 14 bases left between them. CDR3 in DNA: TGCAGCGTTGTATGGCAGGGTCATTACGAGCAGTACTTC. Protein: CSVVWQGHYEQYF.

CDR3 in DNA: TGCGCCAGCAGCCAAGATTTAGGGGACGAGCAGTACTTC. Its translation: CASSQDLGDEQYF. This chain joins TRBV4-3 and TRBJ2-7; TRBD1 might be the D (5 bases). This CDR3 is 13 amino acids long. Looked up from germline, CDR1 is LGHNA and CDR2 is YSLEER. The V end lost 0 bases, the J end lost 5 bases, and 8 bases lay between the germline ends.

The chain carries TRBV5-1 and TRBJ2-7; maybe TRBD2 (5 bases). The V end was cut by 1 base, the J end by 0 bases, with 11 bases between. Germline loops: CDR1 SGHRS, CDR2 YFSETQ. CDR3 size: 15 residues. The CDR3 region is CASSLYGGSSYEQYF. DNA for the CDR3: TGCGCCAGCAGCTTGTACGGAGGTAGCTCCTACGAGCAGTACTTC.

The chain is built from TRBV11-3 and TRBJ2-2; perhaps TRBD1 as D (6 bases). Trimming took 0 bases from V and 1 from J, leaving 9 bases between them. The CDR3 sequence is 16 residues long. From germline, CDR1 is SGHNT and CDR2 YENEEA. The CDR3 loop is CASSLDSRGNTGELFF. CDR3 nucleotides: TGTGCCAGCAGCTTAGACTCCAGGGGGAACACCGGGGAGCTGTTTTTT.

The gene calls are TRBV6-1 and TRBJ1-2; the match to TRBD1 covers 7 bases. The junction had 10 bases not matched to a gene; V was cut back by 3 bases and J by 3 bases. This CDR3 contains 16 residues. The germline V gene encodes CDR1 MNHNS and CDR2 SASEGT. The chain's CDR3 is CASSDQTWGQYYGYTF. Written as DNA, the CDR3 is TGTGCCAGCAGTGATCAGACCTGGGGACAGTACTATGGCTACACCTTC.

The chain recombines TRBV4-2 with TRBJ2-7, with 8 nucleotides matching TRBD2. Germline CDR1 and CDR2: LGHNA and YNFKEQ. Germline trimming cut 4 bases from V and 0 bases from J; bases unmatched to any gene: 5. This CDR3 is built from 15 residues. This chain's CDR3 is CASSRIAGPSYEQYF. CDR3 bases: TGTGCCAGCAGCCGAATAGCGGGGCCCTCCTACGAGCAGTACTTC.

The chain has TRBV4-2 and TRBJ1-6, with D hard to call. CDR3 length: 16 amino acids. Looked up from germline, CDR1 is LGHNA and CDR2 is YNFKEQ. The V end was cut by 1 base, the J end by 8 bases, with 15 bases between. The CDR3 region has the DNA TGTGCCAGCAGCCAAGTAGGCTCGGGTCCGCATTCACCCCTCCACTTT. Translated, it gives CASSQVGSGPHSPLHF.

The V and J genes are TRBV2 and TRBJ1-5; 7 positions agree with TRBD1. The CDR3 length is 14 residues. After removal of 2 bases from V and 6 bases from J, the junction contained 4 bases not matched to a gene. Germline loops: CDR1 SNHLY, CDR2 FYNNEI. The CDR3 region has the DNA TGTGCCAGCAGTGAATACAGGGGAGTTCAGCCCCAGCATTTT. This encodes CASSEYRGVQPQHF.

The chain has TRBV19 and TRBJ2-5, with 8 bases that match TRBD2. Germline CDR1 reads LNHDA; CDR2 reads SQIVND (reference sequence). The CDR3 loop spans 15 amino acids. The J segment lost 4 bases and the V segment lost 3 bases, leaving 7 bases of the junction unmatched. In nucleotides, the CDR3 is TGTGCCAGTAGTATGGGGGCTGCGGGAGGAGAGACCCAGTACTTC. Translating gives CASSMGAAGGETQYF.

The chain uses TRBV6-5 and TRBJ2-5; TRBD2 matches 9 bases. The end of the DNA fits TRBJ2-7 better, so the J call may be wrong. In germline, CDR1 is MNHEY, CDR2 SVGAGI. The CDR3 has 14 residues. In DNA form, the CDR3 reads TGTGCCAGCAGCGTAGCGGGAGAACGCGACGAGCAGTACTTC. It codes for CASSVAGERDEQYF.

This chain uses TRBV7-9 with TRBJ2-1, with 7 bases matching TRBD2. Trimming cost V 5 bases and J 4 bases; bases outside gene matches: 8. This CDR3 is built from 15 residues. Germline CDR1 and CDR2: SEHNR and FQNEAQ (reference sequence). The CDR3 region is CASSLGTKAYNEQFF. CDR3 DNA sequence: TGTGCCAGCAGCCTTGGGACTAAAGCATACAATGAGCAGTTCTTC.

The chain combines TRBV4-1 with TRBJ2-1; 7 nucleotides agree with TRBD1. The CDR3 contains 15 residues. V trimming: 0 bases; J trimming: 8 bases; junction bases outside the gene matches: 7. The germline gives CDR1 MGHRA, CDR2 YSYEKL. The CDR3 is CASSQEQGTGDEQFF. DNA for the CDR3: TGCGCCAGCAGCCAAGAACAGGGAACAGGGGATGAGCAGTTCTTC.

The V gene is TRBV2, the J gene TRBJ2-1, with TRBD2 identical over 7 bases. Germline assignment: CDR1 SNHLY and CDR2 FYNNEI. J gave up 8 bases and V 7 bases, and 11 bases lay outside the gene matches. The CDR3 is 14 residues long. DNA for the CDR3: TGTGCCAGCACCGAGATGACTAGCCTCTATGAGCAGTTCTTC. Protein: CASTEMTSLYEQFF.

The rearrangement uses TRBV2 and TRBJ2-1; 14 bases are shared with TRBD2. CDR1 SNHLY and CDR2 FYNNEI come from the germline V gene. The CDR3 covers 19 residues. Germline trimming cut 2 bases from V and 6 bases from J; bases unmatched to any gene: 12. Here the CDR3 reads CASSEIIGTSGRAGNEQFF. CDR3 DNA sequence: TGTGCCAGCAGTGAAATTATCGGGACTAGCGGGAGAGCAGGCAATGAGCAGTTCTTC.

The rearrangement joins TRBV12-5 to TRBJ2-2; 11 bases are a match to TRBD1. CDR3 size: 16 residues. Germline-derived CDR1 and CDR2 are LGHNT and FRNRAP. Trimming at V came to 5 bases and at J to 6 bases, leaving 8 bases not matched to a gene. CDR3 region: CASGLLQGQGAGELFF. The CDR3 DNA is TGTGCTAGTGGTCTTCTCCAGGGACAGGGGGCCGGGGAGCTGTTTTTT.

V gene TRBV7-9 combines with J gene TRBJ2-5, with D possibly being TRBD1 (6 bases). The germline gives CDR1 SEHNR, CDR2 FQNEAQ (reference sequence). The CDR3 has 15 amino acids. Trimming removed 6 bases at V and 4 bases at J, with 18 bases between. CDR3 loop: CASRPSQGLSETQYF. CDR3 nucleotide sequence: TGTGCCAGCAGACCATCCCAGGGGTTGTCAGAGACCCAGTACTTC.

The CDR3 DNA sequence: TGTGCCAGCAGCCCCCCCCAGACAGGGTTTGCAACTAATGAAAAACTGTTTTTT. Its protein is CASSPPQTGFATNEKLFF. The rearrangement joins TRBV5-6 to TRBJ1-4, with 7 positions matching TRBD1. The CDR3 is 18 amino acids. V shed 4 bases, J shed 0 bases, and the junction held 12 bases outside the gene matches. Germline loops: CDR1 SGHDT, CDR2 YYEEEE.

CDR3 sequence reads: CASSGGTLEQFF. CDR3 nucleotides: TGTGCCAGCAGCGGAGGGACTCTGGAGCAGTTCTTC. The chain couples TRBV7-9 to TRBJ2-1; tentatively, D is TRBD2 (6 bases). Germline lookup yields CDR1 SEHNR and CDR2 FQNEAQ (reference sequence). The CDR3 totals 12 residues. Trimming cost V 5 bases and J 10 bases, with 12 bases left between them.

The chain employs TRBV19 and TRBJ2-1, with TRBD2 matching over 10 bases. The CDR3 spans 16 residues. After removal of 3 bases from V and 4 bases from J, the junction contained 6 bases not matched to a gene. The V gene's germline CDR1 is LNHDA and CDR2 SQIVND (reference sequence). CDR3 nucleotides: TGTGCCAGTAGTATTGGAGCGGGAGGGGAGTACAATGAGCAGTTCTTC. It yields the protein CASSIGAGGEYNEQFF.

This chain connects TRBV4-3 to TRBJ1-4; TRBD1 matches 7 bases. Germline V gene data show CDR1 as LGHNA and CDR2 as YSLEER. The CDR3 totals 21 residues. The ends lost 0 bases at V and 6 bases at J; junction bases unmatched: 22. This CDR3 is CASSQDRGQGGHWQLDEKLFF. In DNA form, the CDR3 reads TGCGCCAGCAGCCAAGATCGAGGTCAGGGGGGCCATTGGCAACTTGATGAAAAACTGTTTTTT.